This TCR beta chain was recovered during a study of Ad26.COV2.S vaccination and SARS-CoV-2 variants. Study-wide context: Donor was in the COV1001 Ad26.COV2.S trial arm. Ad26.COV2.S, an intramuscular injection, was given once or twice 56 days apart.

The study's findings and limits: Vaccinees and placebo recipients showed similar non-spike TCR breadth.

Sequencing used immunoSEQ multiplex PCR; TCRdb keeps in-frame clones, though not all of them. The table lists 440,000 or so clones, roughly nine tenths of them singletons. The treatment is: roughly 18 received Ad26.COV2.S at low or high dose, single or two shots; several received placebo; per-sample allocation not given. Sampling took place 63 days after the first vaccine or placebo injection. Recruitment in Boston yielded a donor of adult age, 18-55 years. V was clipped by 2 bases and J by 0 bases, with 2 bases between them. The CDR3 runs to 13 residues. Germline V gene sequence: CDR1 LGHDT, CDR2 YNNKEL (reference sequence). Many counts were recorded for this clone. Its antigen is unknown.

The sequence was collected from a person between 18 and 65 years old who received the Ad26.COV2.S COVID-19 vaccine or a placebo. This chain connects TRBV3-1 (or the pseudogene TRBV3-2) to TRBJ1-3; D unclear. This sample comprised peripheral blood, obtained in a trial of Ad26.COV2.S vaccine versus placebo. For the CDR3, the DNA is TGTGCCAGCAGCCAACGCTCTGGAAACACCATATATTTT. Translation gives CASSQRSGNTIYF.